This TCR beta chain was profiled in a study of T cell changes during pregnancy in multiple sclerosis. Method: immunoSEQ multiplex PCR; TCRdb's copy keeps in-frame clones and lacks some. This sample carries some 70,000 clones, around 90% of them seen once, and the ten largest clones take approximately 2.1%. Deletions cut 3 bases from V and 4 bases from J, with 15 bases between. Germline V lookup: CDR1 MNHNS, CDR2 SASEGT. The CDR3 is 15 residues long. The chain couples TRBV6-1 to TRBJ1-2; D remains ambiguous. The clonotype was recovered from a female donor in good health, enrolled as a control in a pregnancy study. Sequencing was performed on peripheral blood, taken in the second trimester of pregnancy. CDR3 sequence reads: CASSDGSPLIYGYTF. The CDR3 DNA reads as TGTGCCAGCAGTGACGGGAGCCCTCTTATCTATGGCTACACCTTC.